The TCR beta chain described here comes from a study of blood T cell repertoires in COVID-19. On the study more broadly: The United States, Italy and Spain provided the acute and convalescent COVID-19 samples. T cells, B-cell-depleted T cells, or PBMCs supplied cDNA or gDNA.

The CDR3 sequence is 13 residues long. Germline CDR1 WNHNN, CDR2 SYGVQD (reference sequence). Trimming stripped 3 bases from V and 2 bases from J, with 7 bases between. Authors' methods: Quantification of nucleated cells was approximated via reference gene primer amplification. Method: immunoSEQ multiplex PCR; TCRdb's copy keeps in-frame clones and lacks some. V, J and clone size were drawn from that table, and D and trimming were deduced from the DNA. The sample records 120,000 to 150,000 clones, 75% to 85% being singletons. This chain links TRBV10-1 with TRBJ2-5; D unresolved. Sequencing used peripheral blood. The sequence derives from a man in his fifties or sixties with acute or convalescent COVID-19. CDR3 in amino acids: CASSEGGQETQYF. In DNA form, the CDR3 reads TGCGCCAGCAGTGAAGGCGGTCAAGAGACCCAGTACTTC.